Below are 17 T cell receptor beta chains sequenced from a single sample in a study of blood T cell repertoires in COVID-19. Sequencing used immunoSEQ multiplex PCR; TCRdb keeps in-frame clones, though not all of them. The data contain 50,000 to 65,000 clones, about four fifths of them seen just once; the ten biggest clones take up approximately 4.9%. The specimen was peripheral blood. These receptors were taken from a woman aged 60-75 years with acute or convalescent COVID-19.

The chain recombines TRBV10-3 with TRBJ2-7; 10 bases match TRBD1. The trim removed 7 bases at V and 3 bases at J, leaving 6 bases unmatched. Germline lookup yields CDR1 ENHRY and CDR2 SYGVKD. The CDR3 is 14 amino acids. CDR3 bases: TGTGCCATCACCCCAGGGACAGGGGTCTACGAGCAGTACTTC. Translated, it gives CAITPGTGVYEQYF.

This chain uses TRBV3-1 (or the pseudogene TRBV3-2) with TRBJ2-1; 8 positions agree with TRBD1. Germline V gene sequence: CDR1 LGHDT, CDR2 YNNKEL (reference sequence). With V trimmed by 3 bases and J by 4 bases, 5 bases remained unmatched. The CDR3 contains 15 residues. CDR3 nucleotide sequence: TGTGCCAGCAGCCAGGTCCGGGACAGGTACAATGAGCAGTTCTTC. Residues: CASSQVRDRYNEQFF.

Here the CDR3 DNA reads TGCGCCAGCAGCCAAGATAGAACAGATAGTTCCTACGAGCAGTACTTC. The encoded protein is CASSQDRTDSSYEQYF. The rearrangement uses TRBV4-1 and TRBJ2-7; D not resolved. Germline V CDR1 and CDR2: MGHRA, YSYEKL. V lost 0 bases to trimming and J lost 1 base, with 13 bases between them. This CDR3 is 16 amino acids long.

This chain connects TRBV29-1 to TRBJ2-3; no firm D call. The CDR3 runs to 12 residues. V was shortened by 4 bases and J by 0 bases, with 5 bases between the two germline ends. Per the germline V gene, CDR1 is SQVTM and CDR2 is ANQGSEA. CDR3 in DNA: TGCAGCGTTGGGGCTAGCACAGATACGCAGTATTTT. The encoded protein is CSVGASTDTQYF.

This rearrangement joins TRBV3-1 (or the pseudogene TRBV3-2) to TRBJ2-1; 8 bases line up with TRBD2. CDR3 length: 14 residues. Germline V gives CDR1 LGHDT, CDR2 YNNKEL (reference sequence). The J segment lost 5 bases and the V segment lost 1 base, leaving 1 base of the junction unmatched. CDR3 bases: TGTGCCAGCAGCCAAGCGGGACTAGACAATGAGCAGTTCTTC. Encoded protein: CASSQAGLDNEQFF.

The genes are TRBV2 and TRBJ2-3, with 7 bases identical to TRBD1. V was clipped by 4 bases and J by 6 bases; unmatched bases: 16. Germline CDR1 reads SNHLY; CDR2 reads FYNNEI. This CDR3 is built from 17 residues. DNA for the CDR3: TGTGCCAGCAGTGCTATACAGGGGCACGGAAATGGGGATACGCAGTATTTT. It specifies CASSAIQGHGNGDTQYF.

The chain couples TRBV5-6 to TRBJ2-3; 9 bases match TRBD1. Germline CDR1 is SGHDT and CDR2 is YYEEEE. The length of the CDR3 is 14 residues. V lost 3 bases, J lost 2 bases, and 1 base stayed unmatched. CDR3 sequence reads: CASSYRGPTDTQYF. The CDR3 DNA sequence: TGTGCCAGCAGCTACAGGGGGCCCACAGATACGCAGTATTTT.

The V gene is TRBV11-2, the J gene TRBJ1-3; 7 bases agree with TRBD1. Losses at the gene ends were 5 bases for V and 3 bases for J; bases not matched to a gene: 7. Germline assignment: CDR1 SGHAT and CDR2 FQNNGV. CDR3 size: 15 residues. CDR3 bases: TGTGCCAGCAGCCCAGGGGGGACTTATGGAAACACCATATATTTT. Its translation: CASSPGGTYGNTIYF. The full variable domain, completed using reference TRBV11-2 and TRBJ1-3, is EAGVAQSPRYKIIEKRQSVAFWCNPISGHATLYWYQQILGQGPKLLIQFQNNGVVDDSQLPKDRFSAERLKGVDSTLKIQPAKLEDSAVYLCASSPGGTYGNTIYFGEGSWLTVV.

The chain carries TRBV5-6 and TRBJ2-7; 9 bases map to TRBD1. This CDR3 has 14 amino acids. CDR1 is SGHDT and CDR2 is YYEEEE in the germline V gene. V trimming: 0 bases; J trimming: 2 bases; junction bases outside the gene matches: 0. CDR3 DNA sequence: TGTGCCAGCAGCTTGGGACAGGGGGCCTACGAGCAGTACTTC. It specifies CASSLGQGAYEQYF.

This clone came up a few times. The chain links TRBV7-2 to TRBJ1-4; no definite D call. Germline V gives CDR1 SGHTA, CDR2 FQGNSA. V was cut by 0 bases and J by 0 bases, with 5 bases left in between. The CDR3 runs 15 residues. DNA for the CDR3: TGTGCCAGCAGCTTAGCGAGAACAACTAATGAAAAACTGTTTTTT. As protein: CASSLARTTNEKLFF.

The J gene is TRBJ1-5, the V gene TRBV2; the D is unclear. There are 13 residues in the CDR3. Germline lookup yields CDR1 SNHLY and CDR2 FYNNEI. The V end lost 7 bases, the J end lost 5 bases, and 12 bases lay between the germline ends. The CDR3: CASTQEVDQPQHF. The CDR3 bases are TGTGCCAGCACCCAGGAGGTTGATCAGCCCCAGCATTTT.

Only a few counts were recorded for this clone. The chain has TRBV14 and TRBJ2-1; TRBD1 matches 7 bases. Germline V gene sequence: CDR1 SGHDN, CDR2 FVKESK. V shed 6 bases and J 0 bases; nucleotides not matched to a gene: 5. The CDR3 covers 15 residues. As DNA, the CDR3 is TGTGCCAGCAGGGGAACAGGGGACTCCTACAATGAGCAGTTCTTC. It specifies CASRGTGDSYNEQFF.

V and J are TRBV4-1 and TRBJ2-5, with D maybe TRBD1 (5 bases). The V end was cut by 0 bases, the J end by 5 bases, with 13 bases between. Germline values: CDR1 MGHRA, CDR2 YSYEKL. The length of the CDR3 is 15 residues. CDR3 bases: TGCGCCAGCAGCCAAGAGGGGCAGGGCTGGGAGACCCAGTACTTC. Its protein product is CASSQEGQGWETQYF.

The chain uses TRBV4-1 and TRBJ2-1; 8 nucleotides line up with TRBD2. The CDR3 contains 16 residues. The germline V gene has CDR1 MGHRA and CDR2 YSYEKL. Trimming cost V 5 bases and J 5 bases; bases outside gene matches: 11. The CDR3 spells CASSELAASGHNEQFF. The CDR3, as DNA: TGCGCCAGCAGCGAACTAGCGGCGAGTGGGCACAATGAGCAGTTCTTC.

The V gene is TRBV6-2 or TRBV6-3, the J gene TRBJ2-7, with TRBD2 matching over 13 bases. The CDR3 consists of 17 residues. Germline values: CDR1 MNHEY, CDR2 SVGEGT. V dropped 4 bases and J dropped 3; count of bases not matched to a gene: 9. The CDR3 is CASSFGTSGDGSYEQYF. CDR3 bases: TGTGCCAGCAGTTTCGGGACTAGCGGGGATGGAAGCTACGAGCAGTACTTC.

V usage is TRBV4-1 and J usage is TRBJ1-2; D might be TRBD1 (5 bases). The CDR3 is made up of 13 amino acids. Per the germline V gene, CDR1 is MGHRA and CDR2 is YSYEKL. With 2 bases removed from V and 5 bases from J, the gap between germline ends came to 9 bases. The DNA for the CDR3 is TGCGCCAGCAGCCAACTACAGGAGTATGGCTACACCTTC. It is translated as CASSQLQEYGYTF.

The rearrangement joins TRBV5-1 to TRBJ1-1, with 7 bases aligning to TRBD1. The CDR3 extends over 14 amino acids. Unmatched junction bases numbered 5, after V lost 4 bases and J lost 2 bases. Germline CDR1 is SGHRS and CDR2 is YFSETQ. CDR3 nucleotide sequence: TGCGCCAGCAGCCGGGACAGCCGTAACACTGAAGCTTTCTTT. Translation gives CASSRDSRNTEAFF.